Below are 22 T cell receptor beta chains sequenced from a single sample in a study of cytomegalovirus exposure and HLA in healthy donors. Amplification used 60 Vbeta primers and 13 Jbeta primers. The repertoire was sequenced with immunoSEQ multiplex PCR; TCRdb's copy has only in-frame clones and lacks some. This sample has over 200,000 clones, with approximately 90% found just once. Sequencing was performed on PBMCs. All receptors come from a woman in her late teens or twenties in good health and CMV-seronegative.

In DNA form, the CDR3 reads TGTGCCAGCAGTGTCGGGGTGAGGGAGCAGTACTTC. Protein sequence: CASSVGVREQYF. The chain employs TRBV2 and TRBJ2-5; D is possibly TRBD2 (5 bases). The CDR3 is made up of 12 amino acids. Looked up from germline, CDR1 is SNHLY and CDR2 is FYNNEI. Trimming took off 4 bases at V and 11 bases at J, with 14 bases between the two ends.

The chain joins TRBV9 to TRBJ2-6, with 9 bases identical to TRBD1. J lost 2 bases, V lost 4 bases, and 4 bases had no gene match. The CDR3 sequence is 16 residues long. CDR1 SGDLS and CDR2 YYNGEE come from the germline V gene. In DNA form, the CDR3 reads TGTGCCAGCAGCCCGAGGACAGGGGCTGGGGCCAACGTCCTGACTTTC. As protein: CASSPRTGAGANVLTF.

The rearrangement uses TRBV5-1 and TRBJ1-4; D is uncertain. There are 14 residues in the CDR3. Germline loops: CDR1 SGHRS, CDR2 YFSETQ. Trimming shortened V by 0 bases and J by 8 bases, and 11 bases separated the two germline ends. The CDR3 region is CASSLAEGREKLFF. As DNA, the CDR3 is TGCGCCAGCAGCTTGGCCGAGGGTAGGGAAAAACTGTTTTTT.

V gene TRBV9 combines with J gene TRBJ1-6, with 11 bases lining up with TRBD1. Trimming took 4 bases from V and 10 from J; bases not matched to a gene: 7. Germline values: CDR1 SGDLS, CDR2 YYNGEE. The CDR3 covers 15 residues. The CDR3 nucleotides are TGTGCCAGCAGCAAGGGGGACAGGGGGATCTCACCCCTCCACTTT. It translates to CASSKGDRGISPLHF.

This rearrangement joins TRBV7-2 to TRBJ1-3; a possible D gene is TRBD1 (6 bases). CDR3 length: 15 amino acids. The V and J ends lost 2 bases and 4 bases respectively, with 12 bases between them. The germline V gene encodes CDR1 SGHTA and CDR2 FQGNSA. As DNA, the CDR3 is TGTGCCAGCAGCTTACTGGGGGCTACCGGAAACACCATATATTTT. It yields the protein CASSLLGATGNTIYF.

The rearrangement joins TRBV7-8 to TRBJ1-3; D is unclear. Trimming stripped 1 base from V and 4 bases from J, with 5 bases between. This CDR3 has 13 residues. Germline CDR1 SGHVS, CDR2 FQNEAQ. CDR3 in amino acids: CASSLGRGNTIYF. DNA for the CDR3: TGTGCCAGCAGCTTAGGGAGAGGAAACACCATATATTTT. The full variable domain, rest sourced from reference TRBV7-8 and TRBJ1-3, is GAGVSQSPRYKVAKRGQDVALRCDPISGHVSLFWYQQALGQGPEFLTYFQNEAQLDKSGLPSDRFFAERPEGSVSTLKIQRTQQEDSAVYLCASSLGRGNTIYFGEGSWLTVV.

This chain connects TRBV4-3 to TRBJ1-2; D might be TRBD1 (6 bases). Germline loops: CDR1 LGHNA, CDR2 YSLEER. This CDR3 is 15 amino acids long. V gave up 3 bases and J gave up 4 bases, with 15 bases separating them. The CDR3 protein is CASSQDRSFFYGYTF. The DNA of the CDR3 is TGCGCCAGCAGCCAGGACAGATCCTTCTTCTATGGCTACACCTTC.

This chain connects TRBV5-1 to TRBJ1-5, with a tentative D call TRBD1 (5 bases). This CDR3 comprises 14 residues. The V end was cut by 8 bases, the J end by 4 bases, with 16 bases between. Germline assignment: CDR1 SGHRS and CDR2 YFSETQ. CDR3 nucleotides: TGCGCCAGGGCCACGGGGGAAGGAAATCAGCCCCAGCATTTT. Its translation is CARATGEGNQPQHF. Together with reference TRBV5-1 and TRBJ1-5, the CDR3 gives the full variable domain: KAGVTQTPRYLIKTRGQQVTLSCSPISGHRSVSWYQQTPGQGLQFLFEYFSETQRNKGNFPGRFSGRQFSNSRSEMNVSTLELGDSALYLCARATGEGNQPQHFGDGTRLSIL.

The genes are TRBV6-6 and TRBJ2-1; 7 nucleotides agree with TRBD1. V was pared by 6 bases and J by 2 bases, with 4 bases of the junction left unmatched. Per germline, CDR1 MNHNY and CDR2 SVGAGI (reference sequence). CDR3 length: 14 amino acids. The CDR3 DNA reads as TGTGCCAGCAGCAGACAGGGACCCTACAATGAGCAGTTCTTC. This sequence encodes CASSRQGPYNEQFF.

The chain has TRBV7-9 and TRBJ2-2; TRBD1 is a possible D gene (5 bases). The CDR3 sequence is 13 residues long. Germline CDR1 SEHNR, CDR2 FQNEAQ (reference sequence). V shed 8 bases and J shed 5 bases, with 12 bases lying between them. As DNA, the CDR3 is TGTGCCAGCTTTTCAGGGTATACCGGGGAGCTGTTTTTT. Amino acids: CASFSGYTGELFF.

The gene calls are TRBV4-3 and TRBJ2-5, with 15 bases fitting TRBD2. With 3 bases clipped from V and 3 bases from J, the junction kept 8 bases outside the gene matches. The CDR3 is made up of 18 amino acids. Germline values: CDR1 LGHNA, CDR2 YSLEER. CDR3 sequence (DNA): TGCGCCAGCAGCCACTCGGGACTAGCGGGGGGAGGCGAAGAGACCCAGTACTTC. Translating it yields CASSHSGLAGGGEETQYF.

V and J are TRBV18 and TRBJ1-6; TRBD1 matches 8 bases. Germline trimming cut 2 bases from V and 8 bases from J; bases unmatched to any gene: 2. Looked up from germline, CDR1 is KGHSH and CDR2 is LQKENI. This CDR3 is built from 14 residues. The CDR3 loop reads CASSPLDRDSPLHF. The CDR3 DNA sequence: TGTGCCAGCTCACCATTGGACAGGGATTCACCCCTCCACTTT. Filled out from reference TRBV18 and TRBJ1-6, the complete variable domain reads NAGVMQNPRHLVRRRGQEARLRCSPMKGHSHVYWYRQLPEEGLKFMVYLQKENIIDESGMPKERFSAEFPKEGPSILRIQQVVRGDSAAYFCASSPLDRDSPLHFGNGTRLTVT.

The rearrangement links TRBV4-1 to TRBJ2-7; 7 nucleotides align to TRBD1. Per the germline V gene, CDR1 is MGHRA and CDR2 is YSYEKL. The V and J ends lost 1 base and 4 bases, in that order; junction bases with no gene match: 10. CDR3 size: 16 residues. The CDR3 DNA reads TGCGCCAGCAGCCAAGGCCCCCCAGGGGGTCTTTACGAGCAGTACTTC. Translating gives CASSQGPPGGLYEQYF.

The chain combines TRBV7-2 with TRBJ2-7, with 7 bases fitting TRBD1. The junction had 9 bases not matched to a gene; V was cut back by 5 bases and J by 2 bases. The CDR3 length is 15 residues. Germline CDR1 is SGHTA and CDR2 is FQGNSA. CDR3 nucleotide sequence: TGTGCCAGCAGCGTACGCCGGGACAGACCCTACGAGCAGTACTTC. This gives the protein CASSVRRDRPYEQYF.

This chain connects TRBV4-3 to TRBJ2-7; 8 nucleotides line up with TRBD1. V trimming: 3 bases; J trimming: 1 base; junction bases outside the gene matches: 5. CDR3 length: 15 residues. Per germline, CDR1 LGHNA and CDR2 YSLEER. The CDR3 reads CASSHRTGPSYEQYF. The DNA for the CDR3 is TGCGCCAGCAGCCATCGGACAGGGCCGTCCTACGAGCAGTACTTC.

This sequence joins TRBV29-1 and TRBJ1-1; TRBD1 is a possible D gene (5 bases). CDR3 length: 12 residues. V lost 7 bases and J 1 base, leaving 10 bases between the germline ends. Germline V CDR1 and CDR2: SQVTM, ANQGSEA. In DNA form, the CDR3 reads TGCAGCGCTGTTACAGGGAACACTGAAGCTTTCTTT. Translation gives CSAVTGNTEAFF.

This chain joins TRBV4-3 and TRBJ2-1, with TRBD1 as a possible D gene (6 bases). V was shortened by 5 bases and J by 3 bases, with 14 bases between the two germline ends. This CDR3 contains 15 residues. Germline V gene data show CDR1 as LGHNA and CDR2 as YSLEER. In DNA form, the CDR3 reads TGCGCCAGCAGCAAAGGGTTAGGGGGCTACAATGAGCAGTTCTTC. It codes for CASSKGLGGYNEQFF.

In its sample, this clone was seen a few times. The chain recombines TRBV21-1 with TRBJ2-1; TRBD1 is the table's D call and was not checked against the DNA. TRBV21-1 is classified as a pseudogene. This CDR3 contains 16 residues. CDR3: CASSKVGVNSYNEQFF. The CDR3, as DNA: TGTGCCAGCAGCAAAGTAGGGGTGAACTCATACAATGAGCAGTTCTTC.

V and J are TRBV5-6 and TRBJ1-6; perhaps TRBD1 as D (5 bases). This CDR3 has 15 residues. The germline V gene encodes CDR1 SGHDT and CDR2 YYEEEE. V lost 0 bases, J lost 4 bases, and 8 bases lay in between. CDR3 sequence: CASSLEGQYNSPLHF. DNA of the CDR3: TGTGCCAGCAGCTTGGAGGGGCAGTATAATTCACCCCTCCACTTT.

The rearrangement joins TRBV10-2 to TRBJ2-3; 8 bases line up with TRBD2. The CDR3 is 15 amino acids. The trim removed 4 bases at V and 6 bases at J, leaving 9 bases unmatched. Germline V gene sequence: CDR1 WSHSY, CDR2 SAAADI. CDR3 nucleotides: TGCGCCAGCAGTGCGTTGCGGGGGGTTCGCGATACGCAGTATTTT. Its translation is CASSALRGVRDTQYF.

The V gene is TRBV9, the J gene TRBJ2-1, with 11 bases lining up with TRBD2. CDR3 length equals 15 residues. Germline-derived CDR1 and CDR2 are SGDLS and YYNGEE. The V gene end was trimmed by 2 bases and the J gene end by 5 bases; junction bases not matched to a gene: 3. CDR3 protein: CASSVSGRENNEQFF. In nucleotides, the CDR3 is TGTGCCAGCAGCGTTAGCGGGAGGGAAAACAATGAGCAGTTCTTC.

This rearrangement joins TRBV25-1 to TRBJ2-1; 12 bases agree with TRBD2. The length of the CDR3 is 17 residues. The junction had 5 bases not matched to a gene; V was cut back by 2 bases and J by 3 bases. Germline CDR1 MGHDK, CDR2 SYGVNS. The CDR3 is CASSEGRTSGVYNEQFF. The CDR3 DNA follows: TGTGCCAGCAGTGAAGGTCGGACTAGCGGGGTCTACAATGAGCAGTTCTTC.